There are many counts of the clone carrying this TCR beta chain. Its antigen is still unknown. All patients were treatment-naive before thyroid surgery. Original analysis: Built for papillary thyroid cancer, a distant-metastasis classifier drew on CDR3 differences across clinicopathological groups. TCRdb re-called clones from the PCR reads using MiXCR. TCRdb's processing, not the authors', yielded these V and J calls. The repertoire holds around 41,000 clones, 28% seen once, with over 8% in the top ten. This sample was included in a study of metastatic and nonmetastatic thyroid tumors. The wider study: For malignant and benign thyroid patients, tumor or nodule tissue and blood were the sources whose repertoires were compared. Notes on the study in general: It was reported that TCR beta diversity was significantly higher in malignant thyroid tumors than benign nodules, in blood and tumor.

The CDR3 consists of 14 residues. The germline CDR1 and CDR2 sequences are SGDLS and YYNGEE. Trimming removed 4 bases at V and 5 bases at J, with 13 bases between. The sequence derives from a male donor with papillary thyroid cancer or a benign thyroid nodule (not recorded which). Some clones in this sample may be carry-over from other donors' samples. The specimen sequenced was blood. The V call is TRBV9, the J call TRBJ1-3; D not certain. The CDR3 sequence is CASSLTTRRNTIYF. CDR3 sequence (DNA): TGTGCCAGCAGCTTAACGACAAGAAGAAACACCATATATTTT.